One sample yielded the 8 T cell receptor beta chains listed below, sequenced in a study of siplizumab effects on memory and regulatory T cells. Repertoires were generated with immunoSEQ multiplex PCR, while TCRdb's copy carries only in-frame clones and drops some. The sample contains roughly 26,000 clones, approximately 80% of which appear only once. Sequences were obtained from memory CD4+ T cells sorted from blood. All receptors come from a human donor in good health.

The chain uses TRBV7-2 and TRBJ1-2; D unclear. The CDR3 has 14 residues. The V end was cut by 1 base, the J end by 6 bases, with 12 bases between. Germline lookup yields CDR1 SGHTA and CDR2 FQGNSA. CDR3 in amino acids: CASSLVVTTDGYTF. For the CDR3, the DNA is TGTGCCAGCAGCTTAGTGGTGACCACTGATGGCTACACCTTC. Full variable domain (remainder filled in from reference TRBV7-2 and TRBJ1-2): GAGVSQSPSNKVTEKGKDVELRCDPISGHTALYWYRQSLGQGLEFLIYFQGNSAPDKSGLPSDRFSAERTGGSVSTLTIQRTQQEDSAVYLCASSLVVTTDGYTFGSGTRLTVV.

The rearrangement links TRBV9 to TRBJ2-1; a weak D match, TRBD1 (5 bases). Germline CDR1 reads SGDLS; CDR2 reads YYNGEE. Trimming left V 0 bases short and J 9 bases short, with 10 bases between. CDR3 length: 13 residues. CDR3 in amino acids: CASSVDQGTEQFF. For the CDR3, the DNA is TGTGCCAGCAGCGTAGACCAGGGCACTGAGCAGTTCTTC.

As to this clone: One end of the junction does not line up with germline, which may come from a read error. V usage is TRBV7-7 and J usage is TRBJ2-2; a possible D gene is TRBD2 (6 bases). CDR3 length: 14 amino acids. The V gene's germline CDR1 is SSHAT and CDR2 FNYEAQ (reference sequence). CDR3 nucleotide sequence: TGTGCTAGCAGCTTGGACTACAACACCGGGGAGCTGTTTTTT. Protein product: CASSLDYNTGELFF.

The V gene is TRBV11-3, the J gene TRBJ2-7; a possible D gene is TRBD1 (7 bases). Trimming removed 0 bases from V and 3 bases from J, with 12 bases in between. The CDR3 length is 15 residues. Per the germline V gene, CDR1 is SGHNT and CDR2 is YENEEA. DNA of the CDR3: TGTGCCAGCAGCTTAGAAACAGGGGACTTCTACGAGCAGTACTTC. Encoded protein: CASSLETGDFYEQYF.

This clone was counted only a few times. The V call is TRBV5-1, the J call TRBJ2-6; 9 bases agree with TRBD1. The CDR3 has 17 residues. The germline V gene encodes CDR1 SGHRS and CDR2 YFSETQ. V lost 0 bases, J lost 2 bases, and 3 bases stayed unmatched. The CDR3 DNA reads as TGCGCCAGCAGCTTGGAACAGGGGGCTGCTGGGGCCAACGTCCTGACTTTC. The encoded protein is CASSLEQGAAGANVLTF.

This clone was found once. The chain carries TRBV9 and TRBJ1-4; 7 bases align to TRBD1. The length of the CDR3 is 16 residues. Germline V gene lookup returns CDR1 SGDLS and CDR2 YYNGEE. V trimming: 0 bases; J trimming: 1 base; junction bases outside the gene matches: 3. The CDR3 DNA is TGTGCCAGCAGCGTAGGAGGGGGCGTAACTAATGAAAAACTGTTTTTT. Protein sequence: CASSVGGGVTNEKLFF.

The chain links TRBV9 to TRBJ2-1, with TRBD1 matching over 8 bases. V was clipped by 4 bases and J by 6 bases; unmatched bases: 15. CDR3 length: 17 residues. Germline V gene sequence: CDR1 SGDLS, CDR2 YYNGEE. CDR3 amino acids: CASSPPVSGTGGNEQFF. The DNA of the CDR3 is TGTGCCAGCAGCCCCCCCGTTTCCGGGACAGGAGGCAATGAGCAGTTCTTC.

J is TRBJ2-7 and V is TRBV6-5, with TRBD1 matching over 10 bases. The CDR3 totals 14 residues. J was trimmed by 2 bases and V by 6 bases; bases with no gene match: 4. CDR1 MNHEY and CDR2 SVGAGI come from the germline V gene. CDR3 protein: CASREDRGAYEQYF. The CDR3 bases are TGTGCCAGCAGGGAGGACAGGGGGGCCTACGAGCAGTACTTC.